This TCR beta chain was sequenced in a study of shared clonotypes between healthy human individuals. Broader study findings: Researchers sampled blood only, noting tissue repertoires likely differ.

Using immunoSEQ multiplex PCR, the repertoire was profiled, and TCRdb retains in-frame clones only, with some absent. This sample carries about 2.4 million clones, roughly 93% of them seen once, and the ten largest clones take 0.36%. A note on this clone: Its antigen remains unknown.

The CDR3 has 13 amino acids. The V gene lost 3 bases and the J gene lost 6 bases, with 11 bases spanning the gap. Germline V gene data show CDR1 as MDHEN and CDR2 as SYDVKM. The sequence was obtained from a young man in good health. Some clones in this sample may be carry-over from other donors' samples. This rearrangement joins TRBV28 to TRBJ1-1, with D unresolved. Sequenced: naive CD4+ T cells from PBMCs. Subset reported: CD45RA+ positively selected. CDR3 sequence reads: CASSFRALAEAFF. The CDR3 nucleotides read TGTGCCAGCAGTTTCCGGGCGTTAGCTGAAGCTTTCTTT.